The 8 T cell receptor beta chains below were found in one sample sequenced in a study of low-dose radiotherapy and immunotherapy resistance in tumors. Alpha and beta chains were covered, as first-strand cDNA relied on TRAV- and TRBV-specific primers. TCRs were put through 20 PCR cycles of amplification with Phusion. A constant-region primer and the V-primer adapter served as the primer pair. MiXCR, run by TCRdb on the reads, gives a single entry per CDR3 protein. The sample includes around 65,000 distinct CDR3 sequences, about a quarter of them seen just once. The time point: before trial treatment. Material: PBMCs, obtained before treatment. These receptors were obtained from a male donor with rectosigmoid adenocarcinoma.

With regard to this clonotype: This likely reflects a read error, since a far larger clone is one base away. The chain has TRBV5-3 and TRBJ2-1; perhaps TRBD1 as D (5 bases). TRBV5-3 counts as an open reading frame of uncertain function. Trimming left V 9 bases short and J 1 base short, with 14 bases between. The CDR3 length is 14 residues. The CDR3 loop reads CANSLGQSYNEQFF. CDR3 bases: TGTGCCAACAGCTTGGGGCAGTCCTACAATGAGCAGTTCTTC.

About this clonotype itself: A read error is the likely source, as a far larger clone sits one nucleotide away. This sequence joins TRBV26 and TRBJ2-7; TRBD2 was called by the table and not checked on the DNA. TRBV26 counts as a pseudogene. This CDR3 spans 12 amino acids. The CDR3 sequence: CASSSSGPEQYF. The DNA of the CDR3 is TGTGCCAGCAGTTCGTCAGGGCCCGAGCAGTACTTC.

This clonotype was counted many times. The V and J genes are TRBV7-2 and TRBJ2-6, with D possibly called TRBD1 or TRBD2 (5 bases each). Per the germline V gene, CDR1 is SGHTA and CDR2 is FQGNSA. The length of the CDR3 is 16 residues. V lost 4 bases to trimming and J lost 0 bases, with 10 bases between them. The CDR3 protein is CASSSGRLSGANVLTF. CDR3 sequence (DNA): TGTGCCAGCAGCTCGGGACGGCTCTCTGGGGCCAACGTCCTGACTTTC.

This chain links TRBV29-1 with TRBJ2-3, with D possibly TRBD1 on 5 matching bases. Between the trimmed V and J ends, which lost 4 bases and 7 bases, there was a span of 9 bases. CDR1 is SQVTM and CDR2 is ANQGSEA in the germline V gene. The CDR3 is 11 amino acids. CDR3 in amino acids: CSVVRGNTQYF. The CDR3 bases are TGCAGCGTTGTAAGGGGAAATACGCAGTATTTT.

This clonotype has at least ten counts. This sequence joins TRBV5-1 and TRBJ2-3; unclear D gene. Trimming stripped 3 bases from V and 0 bases from J, with 14 bases between. Germline lookup yields CDR1 SGHRS and CDR2 YFSETQ. The CDR3 runs 16 residues. Written as DNA, the CDR3 is TGCGCCAGCAGCTCGAAGGCGCCCCGGAGCACAGATACGCAGTATTTT. Its translation is CASSSKAPRSTDTQYF.

This clonotype has only a few counts. The genes are TRBV7-2 and TRBJ2-5; tentative D call: TRBD2 (6 bases). Trimming shortened V by 5 bases and J by 4 bases, and 23 bases separated the two germline ends. The CDR3 runs 17 residues. Germline V gene sequence: CDR1 SGHTA, CDR2 FQGNSA. Here the CDR3 reads CASSPARRTAGRETQYF. CDR3 DNA: TGTGCCAGCAGCCCAGCTAGAAGGACGGCGGGGCGAGAGACCCAGTACTTC.

As to this clonotype: With a far larger clone one base away, a read error is the likely cause. J is TRBJ2-1 and V is TRBV13, with 7 bases identical to TRBD2. Germline CDR1 PRHDT, CDR2 FYEKMQ (reference sequence). Trimming cost V 5 bases and J 6 bases; bases outside gene matches: 10. This CDR3 has 15 amino acids. The CDR3 bases are TGTGCCAGCAGCCCCGGGGGGAGGCCAATCAATGAGCAGTTCTTC. This sequence encodes CASSPGGRPINEQFF.

Note on this clonotype: A read error is likely here: a far larger clone is one base away. The gene calls are TRBV6-8 and TRBJ1-4; 12 positions agree with TRBD1. CDR3 size: 17 residues. Germline CDR1 reads MNHGY; CDR2 reads SAAAGT. CDR3 nucleotides: TGTGCCAGTACCGGGACAGGGGGCTTAGCAACTAATGAAAAACTGTTGTTT. Translation gives CASTGTGGLATNEKLLF.